What follows are 3 T cell receptor beta chains derived from one specimen sequenced in a study of control samples from healthy donors and cancer patients. The table came from immunoSEQ multiplex PCR; TCRdb's copy has only in-frame clones and leaves some out. The sample lists about 130,000 clones, just under 95% occurring once. The specimen sequenced was blood. The source of these receptors is a man between 18 and 35 years old in good health.

The rearrangement joins TRBV5-1 to TRBJ2-2; a possible D gene is TRBD2 (6 bases). This CDR3 is 15 amino acids long. CDR1 is SGHRS, CDR2 YFSETQ, per germline. Trimming left V 2 bases short and J 3 bases short, with 11 bases between. The CDR3, as DNA: TGCGCCAGCAGCTTAAGATCGGGAGACACCGGGGAGCTGTTTTTT. Translation gives CASSLRSGDTGELFF.

The gene calls are TRBV19 and TRBJ1-5; D might be TRBD1 (5 bases). Trimming stripped 8 bases from V and 0 bases from J, with 11 bases between. CDR3 size: 14 residues. Germline assignment: CDR1 LNHDA and CDR2 SQIVND (reference sequence). This chain's CDR3 is CASRPGLSNQPQHF. The CDR3 nucleotides read TGTGCCAGTCGCCCGGGACTTAGCAATCAGCCCCAGCATTTT.

The chain recombines TRBV2 with TRBJ1-1, with D uncertain. Germline CDR1 and CDR2: SNHLY and FYNNEI. The CDR3 has 12 amino acids. The V end was cut by 4 bases, the J end by 6 bases, with 9 bases between. CDR3 nucleotide sequence: TGTGCCAGCAGTGTAGCCTCGGCTGAAGCTTTCTTT. It specifies CASSVASAEAFF. Combining the CDR3 with reference TRBV2 and TRBJ1-1 gives the whole variable domain EPEVTQTPSHQVTQMGQEVILRCVPISNHLYFYWYRQILGQKVEFLVSFYNNEISEKSEIFDDQFSVERPDGSNFTLKIRSTKLEDSAMYFCASSVASAEAFFGQGTRLTVV.